This is a list of T cell receptor beta chains from one sample in a study of T cell responses to AZD1222 COVID-19 vaccine. The protocol was immunoSEQ multiplex PCR, while the TCRdb copy is restricted to in-frame clones and leaves out a portion. The sample lists under 60,000 clones; 75% to 90% were seen once. The sample in question was peripheral blood, obtained 28 days after the second AZD1222 dose. All receptors derive from an adult who received the AZD1222 COVID-19 vaccine. CDR3s include the opening cysteine and the closing phenylalanine or tryptophan. The D gene is left open where the match is weak. Clone size is given for some rows only: seen once, a few or many times, or a class if the clone is expanded.

>TRBD1|TRBV7-2|.|TRBJ1-1
TGTGCCAGCAGCTCAGACAGGGGCACTGAAGCTTTCTTT
CASSSDRGTEAFF
>.|TRBV29-1|.|TRBJ1-1
TGCAGCGGCTTATCGGACAAATCACCTTTCACTGAAGCTTTCTTT
CSGLSDKSPFTEAFF
>TRBD2|TRBV4-1|.|TRBJ2-2
TGCGCCAGCAGCCAATATAGCGGGCACACCGGGGAGCTGTTTTTT
CASSQYSGHTGELFF
>.|TRBV7-9|.|TRBJ2-3
TGTGCCAGCAGCCTAGATGGGTTAGATACGCAGTATTTT
CASSLDGLDTQYF
>TRBD2|TRBV11-2|.|TRBJ2-3
TGTGCCAGCAGCTTAGTGTTCCCAGCGGGGGCAAGCACAGATACGCAGTATTTT
CASSLVFPAGASTDTQYF
>.|TRBV11-2|.|TRBJ1-2
TGTGCCAGCAGCTCCTTCTTCAGGGAGGACTATGGCTACACCTTC
CASSSFFREDYGYTF
>.|TRBV28|.|TRBJ1-1
TGTGCCAGCAGTTTATTTGGGGAGAGGAACACTGAAGCTTTCTTT
CASSLFGERNTEAFF
>.|TRBV28|.|TRBJ1-4
TGTGCCAGCAGCACAGGGACCAGTGAAAAACTGTTTTTT
CASSTGTSEKLFF
>.|TRBV7-9|.|TRBJ1-4
TGTGCCAGCAGCTTACAAGGGTCTAATGAAAAACTGTTTTTT
CASSLQGSNEKLFF
>.|TRBV7-2|.|TRBJ1-4
TGTGCCAGCAGCACAGAGGGGGAAGACGGGTTTTTT
CASSTEGEDGFF
>.|TRBV28|.|TRBJ1-1
TGTGCCAGCAGTTTCTTCGATAAAGCTTTCTTT
CASSFFDKAFF
>TRBD2|TRBV4-3|.|TRBJ2-5
TGCGCCAGCAGCCAAGAGCTGGGCGGGAGCTGGGAGACCCAGTACTTC
CASSQELGGSWETQYF
>TRBD1|TRBV4-3|.|TRBJ2-1
TGCGCCAGCAGCACCCAGGACAGGGGCTACAATGAGCAGTTCTTC
CASSTQDRGYNEQFF
>.|TRBV20-1|.|TRBJ1-5
TGCAGTGCTAGTTTTATCGGTCAGGGCACTTCCCAGCCCCAGCATTTT
CSASFIGQGTSQPQHF
>TRBD2|TRBV6-2/TRBV6-3|.|TRBJ2-7
TGTGCCAGCAGTTTGGGTCGACTAGCGGGGGGCTACGAGCAGTACTTC
CASSLGRLAGGYEQYF
>TRBD1|TRBV6-5|.|TRBJ2-7
TGTGCCAGCAGACCCCGACAGGGGCCATACGAGCAGTACTTC
CASRPRQGPYEQYF
>.|TRBV7-8|few|TRBJ1-1
TGTGCCAGCAGCTTATGGGGTGAGGCCACTGAAGCTTTCTTT
CASSLWGEATEAFF
>TRBD1|TRBV5-6|few|TRBJ1-1
TGTGCCAGCACCACAGGGGGCAGCTACACTGAAGCTTTCTTT
CASTTGGSYTEAFF
>.|TRBV4-1|.|TRBJ2-7
TGCGCCAGCAGCTTCAGACCGGGATCCGAGCAGTACTTC
CASSFRPGSEQYF
>TRBD1|TRBV6-2/TRBV6-3|.|TRBJ2-3
TGTGCCAGCAGTTACTCAGACAGGGATTCGAATACGCAGTATTTT
CASSYSDRDSNTQYF
>.|TRBV10-2|.|TRBJ2-1
TGCGCCAGCAGTGACGGGTACAATGAGCAGTTCTTC
CASSDGYNEQFF
>.|TRBV2|.|TRBJ1-5
TGTGCCAGCAGCGCCCGGACTGAGAATCAGCCCCAGCATTTT
CASSARTENQPQHF
>.|TRBV10-3|.|TRBJ2-1
TGTGCCATCAGTGAGTCGACAGACTACAATGAGCAGTTCTTC
CAISESTDYNEQFF
>.|TRBV3-1/TRBV3-2|few|TRBJ1-5
TGTGCCAGCAGCCAGGGCGCAGGGGTTCAGCCCCAGCATTTT
CASSQGAGVQPQHF